The table lists the clone carrying this T cell receptor beta chain with a few counts. The source of the sample is a study of early T cells in non-severe SARS-CoV-2 infection. Looking at the study overall: Sequenced material consisted of bulk RNA (from unsorted whole blood), and chains were unpaired.

TCRdb itself ran the 5' RACE reads through MiXCR, one entry per CDR3 protein. The sample contains roughly 100,000 distinct CDR3 sequences, over 10% of which appear only once. The CDR3 sequence is 12 residues long. From germline, CDR1 is LGHNA and CDR2 YNFKEQ. Trimming shortened V by 3 bases and J by 12 bases, and 11 bases separated the two germline ends. The V call is TRBV4-2, the J call TRBJ1-4; the D is unclear. The sample taken for sequencing was whole blood. The receptor was isolated from an adult who was a healthcare worker with PCR-confirmed SARS-CoV-2 infection or an uninfected control (not recorded which). The CDR3 DNA follows: TGTGCCAGCAGCCATCAAGAGGAGGAACTGTTTTTT. Translating it yields CASSHQEEELFF.